This T cell receptor (beta chain) was retrieved from a study of T cell responses to AZD1222 COVID-19 vaccine. Study-wide results and limits: Close to half of all spike-specific TCRs reportedly target regions of the variants that are unmutated. Females outnumbered males among donors, who were mostly white British; clonal diversity was possibly underestimated. Rises in breadth and depth of Spike-specific TCRs came after two AZD1222 doses. Sampling that yielded the repertoires occurred only after the peak T cell response.

Comment on this clone: Its antigen is currently unknown.

The repertoire was sequenced with immunoSEQ multiplex PCR; TCRdb's copy has only in-frame clones and lacks some. This table has around 87,000 clones, 85% to 90% appearing once. CDR1 is MNHEY and CDR2 is SVGAGI in the germline V gene. V shed 7 bases, J shed 0 bases, and the junction held 2 bases outside the gene matches. The CDR3 has 15 amino acids. The chain has TRBV6-5 and TRBJ2-2; 10 bases are shared with TRBD2. This clonotype was obtained from an adult in good health. Sequenced material: peripheral blood, taken on day 0 of AZD1222 vaccination. CDR3 in DNA: TGTGCCAGCACCCTAGCGGGAGCGAACACCGGGGAGCTGTTTTTT. Its protein product is CASTLAGANTGELFF.